These 10 T cell receptor beta chains were all obtained from the same sample, sequenced in a study of cytomegalovirus exposure and HLA in healthy donors. A multiplex PCR was run with 60 Vbeta primers and 13 Jbeta primers. Profiling relied on immunoSEQ multiplex PCR, and the TCRdb table lists in-frame clones only, not all of them. The profile shows about 110,000 clones, roughly 80% of them singletons. Material for sequencing was PBMCs. These receptors all come from a man in his forties in good health and CMV-seronegative.

This rearrangement joins TRBV9 to TRBJ1-6; D unresolved. The germline gives CDR1 SGDLS, CDR2 YYNGEE. This CDR3 comprises 15 residues. V was clipped by 0 bases and J by 0 bases, with 4 bases between them. CDR3: CASSVESSYNSPLHF. Here the CDR3 DNA reads TGTGCCAGCAGCGTAGAGAGCTCCTATAATTCACCCCTCCACTTT.

This clone was seen once. This CDR3 reads CASSLRRGGADTQYF. For the CDR3, the DNA is TGTGCCAGCAGTTTAAGGCGAGGGGGGGCGGATACGCAGTATTTT. The V gene is TRBV27, the J gene TRBJ2-3; tentatively, D is TRBD2 (7 bases). Germline CDR1 and CDR2: MNHEY and SMNVEV (reference sequence). This CDR3 spans 15 amino acids. Trimming removed 2 bases at V and 6 bases at J, with 15 bases between.

There are a few counts of this clone. The chain joins TRBV6-1 to TRBJ2-1, with 8 bases matching TRBD1. Germline V CDR1 and CDR2: MNHNS, SASEGT. V lost 6 bases to trimming and J lost 7 bases; unmatched junction nucleotides: 8. There are 14 residues in the CDR3. This CDR3 is CASSVTQGANEQFF. DNA of the CDR3: TGTGCCAGCAGCGTCACCCAGGGGGCGAATGAGCAGTTCTTC.

The chain links TRBV18 to TRBJ2-1, with 10 nucleotides matching TRBD1. Germline loops: CDR1 KGHSH, CDR2 LQKENI. This CDR3 has 14 residues. With 4 bases clipped from V and 6 bases from J, the junction kept 3 bases outside the gene matches. CDR3 nucleotide sequence: TGTGCCAGCTCACAGGGACAGGGGACCAATGAGCAGTTCTTC. It codes for CASSQGQGTNEQFF.

The DNA of the CDR3 is TGTGCCAGTAGTACTCAAGCGGGGGTTGAAGAGACCCAGTACTTC. Amino acid sequence: CASSTQAGVEETQYF. The V and J genes are TRBV19 and TRBJ2-5; 8 bases line up with TRBD2. The CDR3 spans 15 residues. CDR1 and CDR2 from the germline V gene are LNHDA and SQIVND (reference sequence). The V gene end was trimmed by 4 bases and the J gene end by 3 bases; junction bases not matched to a gene: 7. The full variable domain, completed using reference TRBV19 and TRBJ2-5, is DGGITQSPKYLFRKEGQNVTLSCEQNLNHDAMYWYRQDPGQGLRLIYYSQIVNDFQKGDIAEGYSVSREKKESFPLTVTSAQKNPTAFYLCASSTQAGVEETQYFGPGTRLLVL.

J is TRBJ2-1 and V is TRBV27; D is perhaps TRBD2 (5 bases). V lost 5 bases to trimming and J lost 9 bases, with 17 bases between them. Germline V gene sequence: CDR1 MNHEY, CDR2 SMNVEV (reference sequence). The CDR3 length is 14 residues. In nucleotides, the CDR3 is TGTGCCAGCAGTCCAGTGAGCCGGGGAATTGAGCAGTTCTTC. Encoded protein: CASSPVSRGIEQFF.

V and J are TRBV9 and TRBJ2-1; possible D gene TRBD2, 5 bases. The CDR3 is made up of 14 amino acids. The ends were cut back, 1 base at V and 0 bases at J, with 5 bases in the middle. From germline, CDR1 is SGDLS and CDR2 YYNGEE. The DNA for the CDR3 is TGTGCCAGCAGCGTACGGGACTCCTACAATGAGCAGTTCTTC. It is translated as CASSVRDSYNEQFF.

The gene calls are TRBV19 and TRBJ1-5; D is unresolved. The CDR3 has 13 amino acids. The V gene's germline CDR1 is LNHDA and CDR2 SQIVND (reference sequence). V lost 0 bases and J 6 bases, leaving 6 bases between the germline ends. The chain's CDR3 is CASSIDLSQPQHF. CDR3 DNA sequence: TGTGCCAGTAGTATAGATCTAAGTCAGCCCCAGCATTTT.

This chain links TRBV5-1 with TRBJ1-1; D call uncertain. Trimming pared 4 bases from V and 1 base from J, leaving 11 bases between. Looked up from germline, CDR1 is SGHRS and CDR2 is YFSETQ. The CDR3 runs 14 residues. The DNA for the CDR3 is TGCGCCAGCAGCCTGTCGGACTGGAACACTGAAGCTTTCTTT. Translation gives CASSLSDWNTEAFF.

The table lists this clone with a count of one. The chain recombines TRBV10-2 with TRBJ2-1, with D possibly TRBD1 on 6 matching bases. CDR1 and CDR2 from the germline V gene are WSHSY and SAAADI. The CDR3 length is 15 residues. With 7 bases removed from V and 4 bases from J, the gap between germline ends came to 17 bases. CDR3 sequence: CASKIRGGDYNEQFF. DNA for the CDR3: TGCGCCAGCAAAATCAGGGGTGGGGATTACAATGAGCAGTTCTTC.